This T cell receptor beta chain was identified in a study of T-cell memory formation after mild COVID-19. Study results and limitations: Some SARS-CoV-2-responding clones were already detected in memory before infection. Whether day 37 second-wave clones are SARS-CoV-2-specific was not confirmed.

This CDR3 has 15 residues. The germline V gene has CDR1 SGHNT and CDR2 YYREEE (reference sequence). V lost 0 bases, J lost 4 bases, and 10 bases lay in between. On this clonotype itself: Its antigen is undetermined.

In TCRdb, the 5' RACE reads were re-called with MiXCR into one record per CDR3 protein. The sample holds more than 35,000 distinct CDR3 sequences, about 6% seen once. The receptor's source is an adult who had mild COVID-19 (a few samples of this study predate the infection). Cell type and time point are not known. V is TRBV5-4 and J is TRBJ2-2; possible D gene TRBD2, 5 bases. Sequencing used PBMCs or a T cell subset sorted from them (not recorded which). CDR3 protein: CASSLGGPGTGELFF. The CDR3 DNA reads TGTGCCAGCAGCTTGGGAGGGCCAGGCACCGGGGAGCTGTTTTTT.